This T cell receptor beta chain stems from a study of blood T cell repertoires in COVID-19. Study-level information: COVID-19 samples, acute and convalescent, were from the United States, Italy and Spain. T cells, B-cell-depleted T cells, or PBMCs supplied cDNA or gDNA.

Per the original methods: Nucleated cell counts were estimated from reference gene primer amplification. The table came from immunoSEQ multiplex PCR; TCRdb's copy has only in-frame clones and leaves some out. That table gives V, J and clone size, and the DNA gave D and trimming. There are around 75,000 clones in the sample; 85% to 90% occur only once, and 15% to 20% lies in the top ten. CDR1 is SGHTS and CDR2 is YDEGEE in the germline V gene. This CDR3 region has 15 residues. V was trimmed by 3 bases and J by 3 bases, leaving 13 bases between them. This sequence was found in a human donor in a cohort sampled during active COVID-19. The sequencing input was peripheral blood. The chain uses TRBV5-8 and TRBJ1-5, with D possibly TRBD1 on 5 matching bases. Written as DNA, the CDR3 is TGTGCCAGCAGCTCAAGAGACAGCTCCAATCAGCCCCAGCATTTT. It encodes CASSSRDSSNQPQHF.